The 16 T cell receptor beta chains reported below all come from one sample, sequenced in a study of Graves' ophthalmopathy and Graves' hyperthyroidism. Amplified TCR beta CDR3 regions were obtained using RNA transcripts as template. After a first-round RT-PCR with HTBI primers, a second-round multiplex PCR was run. One entry per CDR3 protein, called by TCRdb with MiXCR from the multiplex PCR reads. The table has over 12,000 distinct CDR3 sequences, roughly 50% seen once. Sequencing was carried out using peripheral blood. All receptors derive from a woman aged 25 to 39 with Graves' ophthalmopathy.

The chain employs TRBV2 and TRBJ1-2, with 8 bases lining up with TRBD1. V was pared by 5 bases and J by 7 bases, with 6 bases of the junction left unmatched. Germline assignment: CDR1 SNHLY and CDR2 FYNNEI. CDR3 length equals 13 residues. CDR3 in amino acids: CASSTGQGRGYTF. The CDR3, as DNA: TGTGCCAGCAGTACCGGACAGGGTCGTGGCTACACCTTC.

This clonotype occurred many times. The DNA for the CDR3 is TGTGCCAGCACCCCCCCGGCCGAGAATGAGCAGTTCTTC. It codes for CASTPPAENEQFF. The V and J genes are TRBV2 and TRBJ2-1, with D uncertain. The V end lost 7 bases, the J end lost 7 bases, and 14 bases lay between the germline ends. Germline CDR1 reads SNHLY; CDR2 reads FYNNEI. The CDR3 totals 13 residues.

The V call is TRBV19, the J call TRBJ2-7; D is undetermined. In germline, CDR1 is LNHDA, CDR2 SQIVND (reference sequence). V was pared by 3 bases and J by 0 bases, with 9 bases between. The CDR3 covers 14 residues. CDR3 region: CASSIRLSSYEQYF. The DNA for the CDR3 is TGTGCCAGTAGTATTCGGCTGAGCTCCTACGAGCAGTACTTC.

This clonotype showed up many times. This sequence joins TRBV7-9 and TRBJ2-7; unclear D gene. Germline V gene lookup returns CDR1 SEHNR and CDR2 FQNEAQ (reference sequence). This CDR3 has 14 amino acids. V was shortened by 1 base and J by 3 bases, with 10 bases between the two germline ends. As DNA, the CDR3 is TGTGCCAGCAGCTTAGGGGCAGCTATCTACGAGCAGTACTTC. The encoded protein is CASSLGAAIYEQYF.

The table lists this clonotype with many counts. At one end, the junction sequence differs from germline, possibly due to a read error. The CDR3 nucleotides read TGTGCTAGCAGCGTCACGACTAGCGGGGGGAAAGATACGCAGTATTTT. Translation gives CASSVTTSGGKDTQYF. The chain has TRBV7-7 and TRBJ2-3, with TRBD2 identical over 13 bases. The CDR3 runs to 16 residues. Germline lookup yields CDR1 SSHAT and CDR2 FNYEAQ (reference sequence).

The rearrangement joins TRBV5-1 to TRBJ2-3; 15 bases fit TRBD2. The CDR3 runs to 16 residues. V lost 4 bases to trimming and J lost 9 bases; unmatched junction nucleotides: 9. In germline, CDR1 is SGHRS, CDR2 YFSETQ. The CDR3 DNA is TGCGCCAGCAGCCCCAGTACCGGGACTAGCGGGAGGACGCAGTATTTT. It is translated as CASSPSTGTSGRTQYF. The entire variable domain, with the rest obtained from reference TRBV5-1 and TRBJ2-3, is as follows: KAGVTQTPRYLIKTRGQQVTLSCSPISGHRSVSWYQQTPGQGLQFLFEYFSETQRNKGNFPGRFSGRQFSNSRSEMNVSTLELGDSALYLCASSPSTGTSGRTQYFGPGTRLTVL.

The gene calls are TRBV24-1 and TRBJ2-4, with 7 nucleotides matching TRBD1. Per germline, CDR1 KGHDR and CDR2 SFDVKD. The CDR3 is 15 residues long. The V gene end was trimmed by 6 bases and the J gene end by 3 bases; junction bases not matched to a gene: 7. In DNA, the CDR3 is TGTGCCACCAGTCAGACAGGGATGGACAAAAACATTCAGTACTTC. Amino acid sequence: CATSQTGMDKNIQYF.

The J gene is TRBJ2-6, the V gene TRBV5-4, with 7 bases identical to TRBD1. With 4 bases clipped from V and 0 bases from J, the junction kept 7 bases outside the gene matches. The CDR3 consists of 17 residues. Germline CDR1 SGHNT, CDR2 YYREEE (reference sequence). As DNA, the CDR3 is TGTGCCAGCAGCGTGGGACAGCTAGACTCTGGGGCCAACGTCCTGACTTTC. Its translation is CASSVGQLDSGANVLTF.

The chain links TRBV7-9 to TRBJ2-7, with TRBD2 matching 8 bases. CDR1 is SEHNR and CDR2 is FQNEAQ in the germline V gene (reference sequence). After removal of 5 bases from V and 2 bases from J, the junction contained 8 bases not matched to a gene. The CDR3 runs to 15 residues. The CDR3 protein is CASSTTGTRTYEQYF. CDR3 nucleotide sequence: TGTGCCAGCAGCACTACCGGGACTAGAACCTACGAGCAGTACTTC.

The chain combines TRBV20-1 with TRBJ2-1, with 12 bases matching TRBD2. Germline V gene sequence: CDR1 DFQATT, CDR2 SNEGSKA (reference sequence). The CDR3 loop spans 15 amino acids. Trimming took 5 bases from V and 4 from J; bases not matched to a gene: 6. The CDR3 protein is CSAALTSGRYNEQFF. For the CDR3, the DNA is TGCAGTGCTGCGTTAACTAGCGGGAGGTACAATGAGCAGTTCTTC.

As for this clonotype: The junction differs from germline at one of its ends, possibly a read error. The rearrangement uses TRBV5-1 and TRBJ2-4, with TRBD2 as a possible D gene (5 bases). Germline lookup yields CDR1 SGHRS and CDR2 YFSETQ. The CDR3 is made up of 16 amino acids. The CDR3 coding sequence is TGCGCCAGCAGCGTCCATTGGTTGCTAGCCGAAAACATTCAGTACTTC. Amino acid sequence: CASSVHWLLAENIQYF.

With respect to this clonotype: A much larger clone differs from this one at a single base, so this may be a read error. V and J are TRBV10-3 and TRBJ2-1; D might be TRBD1 (5 bases). This CDR3 has 11 amino acids. Germline loops: CDR1 ENHRY, CDR2 SYGVKD. The V gene lost 2 bases and the J gene lost 10 bases, with 6 bases spanning the gap. The DNA of the CDR3 is TGTGCCATCAGTGAGAAGGGGGAGCAGTTCTTC. Translated: CAISEKGEQFF.

This clonotype was counted at least ten times. The chain couples TRBV19 to TRBJ2-1; weak D call: TRBD1 (6 bases). The V gene's germline CDR1 is LNHDA and CDR2 SQIVND (reference sequence). The germline V and J ends were trimmed by 7 bases and 6 bases, with 16 bases remaining between them. This CDR3 has 14 residues. The CDR3 DNA reads as TGTGCCAGTACGCTACAGGGTACGGTCAATGAGCAGTTCTTC. Translation: CASTLQGTVNEQFF.

This clonotype has only a few counts. The genes are TRBV5-4 and TRBJ2-7; 9 bases agree with TRBD2. The length of the CDR3 is 14 residues. J gave up 1 base and V 3 bases, and 2 bases lay outside the gene matches. Germline V CDR1 and CDR2: SGHNT, YYREEE (reference sequence). The CDR3 loop reads CASSSTSGSYEQYF. CDR3 coding DNA: TGTGCCAGCAGCTCGACTAGCGGTTCCTACGAGCAGTACTTC.

In DNA, the CDR3 is TGTGCCAGTAGGCGGACTAGCGGAGACTACAATGAGCAGTTCTTC. Translation: CASRRTSGDYNEQFF. The chain uses TRBV19 and TRBJ2-1, with 10 bases aligning to TRBD2. The CDR3 runs to 15 residues. The V gene end was trimmed by 6 bases and the J gene end by 3 bases; junction bases not matched to a gene: 5. CDR1 is LNHDA and CDR2 is SQIVND in the germline V gene (reference sequence). Using reference TRBV19 and TRBJ2-1 for the parts outside the CDR3, the full variable domain is DGGITQSPKYLFRKEGQNVTLSCEQNLNHDAMYWYRQDPGQGLRLIYYSQIVNDFQKGDIAEGYSVSREKKESFPLTVTSAQKNPTAFYLCASRRTSGDYNEQFFGPGTRLTVL.

The chain employs TRBV6-1 and TRBJ1-4; D not certain. Trimming left V 5 bases short and J 7 bases short, with 11 bases between. Per the germline V gene, CDR1 is MNHNS and CDR2 is SASEGT. The CDR3 spans 13 residues. The CDR3 nucleotides are TGTGCCAGCAGTTCCACCCGTTCTGAAAAACTGTTTTTT. Protein product: CASSSTRSEKLFF.